This is a list of T cell receptor beta chains from one sample in a study of blood T cell repertoires in COVID-19. Sequenced by immunoSEQ multiplex PCR; TCRdb stores in-frame clones only, minus some. The repertoire has about 150,000 clones, around 86% of them found once; the top ten carry about an eighth. The sequenced sample consisted of peripheral blood. The receptors originated from a man between 65 and 85 years old who had recovered from COVID-19. CDR3s include the opening cysteine and the closing phenylalanine or tryptophan. The order of the fields is CDR3 protein, clone size, V gene, J gene. Some rows have no size entry. The others give once, few or many, or a class for an expanded clone.

cdr3_aa: CASRPGQGVYTEAFF
clone_size: few
v_call: TRBV19
j_call: TRBJ1-1

cdr3_aa: CASSDDGGSGLQETQYF
clone_size: NA
v_call: TRBV2
j_call: TRBJ2-5

cdr3_aa: CASSGGPYGYTF
clone_size: NA
v_call: TRBV27
j_call: TRBJ1-2

cdr3_aa: CASNRDRGNSPLHF
clone_size: few
v_call: TRBV6-5
j_call: TRBJ1-6

cdr3_aa: CASSLRLAGGPGETQYF
clone_size: NA
v_call: TRBV5-4
j_call: TRBJ2-5

cdr3_aa: CASMVGTGGYEQYF
clone_size: NA
v_call: TRBV5-5
j_call: TRBJ2-7

cdr3_aa: CASISGLETGELFF
clone_size: NA
v_call: TRBV5-1
j_call: TRBJ2-2

cdr3_aa: CASSRGAADGYTF
clone_size: NA
v_call: TRBV5-1
j_call: TRBJ1-2

cdr3_aa: CASSNSGTVVIMNTEAFF
clone_size: once
v_call: TRBV21-1
j_call: TRBJ1-1

cdr3_aa: CASSPRTGYYEQYF
clone_size: NA
v_call: TRBV18
j_call: TRBJ2-7

cdr3_aa: CASSHRELNSPLHF
clone_size: NA
v_call: TRBV6-6
j_call: TRBJ1-6

cdr3_aa: CASSSQGSGYSNQPQHF
clone_size: few
v_call: TRBV28
j_call: TRBJ1-5

cdr3_aa: CASSLATRRTGEGGYTF
clone_size: NA
v_call: TRBV7-8
j_call: TRBJ1-2

cdr3_aa: CASSNRQGRYEQYF
clone_size: NA
v_call: TRBV28
j_call: TRBJ2-7

cdr3_aa: CAISESDRVSSYEQYF
clone_size: NA
v_call: TRBV10-3
j_call: TRBJ2-7

cdr3_aa: CASSPMTGGGTEAFF
clone_size: NA
v_call: TRBV18
j_call: TRBJ1-1

cdr3_aa: CASGTSSVTEQYF
clone_size: NA
v_call: TRBV28
j_call: TRBJ2-7

cdr3_aa: CAWNGQPNTEAFF
clone_size: NA
v_call: TRBV30
j_call: TRBJ1-1

cdr3_aa: CASSSTSGAQETQYF
clone_size: once
v_call: TRBV5-1
j_call: TRBJ2-5

cdr3_aa: CASSPRPAGGYEQYF
clone_size: NA
v_call: TRBV6-5
j_call: TRBJ2-7

cdr3_aa: CASSSKGGGSSYNEQFF
clone_size: NA
v_call: TRBV7-2
j_call: TRBJ2-1

cdr3_aa: CASSFGTSVNNEQFF
clone_size: NA
v_call: TRBV5-8
j_call: TRBJ2-1

cdr3_aa: CASSLESRGSGYTF
clone_size: NA
v_call: TRBV7-9
j_call: TRBJ1-2

cdr3_aa: CASSRTGGWTEAFF
clone_size: NA
v_call: TRBV6-6
j_call: TRBJ1-1

cdr3_aa: CASSLPGLGYEQYF
clone_size: NA
v_call: TRBV28
j_call: TRBJ2-7

cdr3_aa: CASAIGSGNTIYF
clone_size: NA
v_call: TRBV25-1
j_call: TRBJ1-3

cdr3_aa: CASSSGIFEQFF
clone_size: NA
v_call: TRBV7-2
j_call: TRBJ2-1

cdr3_aa: CASSPPGDSYGYTF
clone_size: NA
v_call: TRBV28
j_call: TRBJ1-2

cdr3_aa: CASSGGQGASYAEAFF
clone_size: NA
v_call: TRBV10-1
j_call: TRBJ1-1

cdr3_aa: CASSMQGGVNTEAFF
clone_size: NA
v_call: TRBV19
j_call: TRBJ1-1

cdr3_aa: CASRAGGSYQETQYF
clone_size: few
v_call: TRBV28
j_call: TRBJ2-5

cdr3_aa: CASRGGQGLIYEQYF
clone_size: NA
v_call: TRBV2
j_call: TRBJ2-7

cdr3_aa: CASSWGVSNQPQHF
clone_size: NA
v_call: TRBV19
j_call: TRBJ1-5

cdr3_aa: CASSYSGTDQETQYF
clone_size: NA
v_call: TRBV6-6
j_call: TRBJ2-5

cdr3_aa: CATSDTGVTGELFF
clone_size: NA
v_call: TRBV24-1
j_call: TRBJ2-2

cdr3_aa: CASSLDHTMTDTQYF
clone_size: NA
v_call: TRBV11-2
j_call: TRBJ2-3

cdr3_aa: CASSRCSENTIYF
clone_size: NA
v_call: TRBV3-1/TRBV3-2
j_call: TRBJ1-3

cdr3_aa: CASSPPLQGRGQPQHF
clone_size: NA
v_call: TRBV18
j_call: TRBJ1-5

cdr3_aa: CASSQTPGLKNTEAFF
clone_size: NA
v_call: TRBV7-3
j_call: TRBJ1-1

cdr3_aa: CASRLTGFDYGYTF
clone_size: NA
v_call: TRBV5-5
j_call: TRBJ1-2

cdr3_aa: CASSVEDFYNEQFF
clone_size: NA
v_call: TRBV9
j_call: TRBJ2-1

cdr3_aa: CASSVGQGSYNEQFF
clone_size: NA
v_call: TRBV9
j_call: TRBJ2-1

cdr3_aa: CASSGGTSGFNEQFF
clone_size: NA
v_call: TRBV6-5
j_call: TRBJ2-1

cdr3_aa: CASSYSTRAGELFF
clone_size: NA
v_call: TRBV6-5
j_call: TRBJ2-2

cdr3_aa: CASSQDGLSGSYGYTF
clone_size: NA
v_call: TRBV4-3
j_call: TRBJ1-2

cdr3_aa: CASSSSFSSTAQRF
clone_size: few
v_call: TRBV27
j_call: TRBJ2-7

cdr3_aa: CAWSRDRVVTEAFF
clone_size: few
v_call: TRBV30
j_call: TRBJ1-1

cdr3_aa: CASSQAGSRIGGETQYF
clone_size: NA
v_call: TRBV3-1/TRBV3-2
j_call: TRBJ2-5

cdr3_aa: CASSSRSGSSYEQYF
clone_size: NA
v_call: TRBV7-9
j_call: TRBJ2-7

cdr3_aa: CASSFAGEETQYF
clone_size: NA
v_call: TRBV11-2
j_call: TRBJ2-5

cdr3_aa: CASSISSGVGVAEQFF
clone_size: NA
v_call: TRBV11-3
j_call: TRBJ2-1

cdr3_aa: CASSLPPEGEAFF
clone_size: NA
v_call: TRBV28
j_call: TRBJ1-1

cdr3_aa: CASSPGAGERGYTF
clone_size: NA
v_call: TRBV18
j_call: TRBJ1-2

cdr3_aa: CAWSVGRSGANVLTF
clone_size: NA
v_call: TRBV30
j_call: TRBJ2-6

cdr3_aa: CASSRDRVSSPLHF
clone_size: NA
v_call: TRBV5-1
j_call: TRBJ1-6

cdr3_aa: CASSSGQGHYGYTF
clone_size: NA
v_call: TRBV28
j_call: TRBJ1-2

cdr3_aa: CASQVVSGELFF
clone_size: few
v_call: TRBV11-2
j_call: TRBJ2-2